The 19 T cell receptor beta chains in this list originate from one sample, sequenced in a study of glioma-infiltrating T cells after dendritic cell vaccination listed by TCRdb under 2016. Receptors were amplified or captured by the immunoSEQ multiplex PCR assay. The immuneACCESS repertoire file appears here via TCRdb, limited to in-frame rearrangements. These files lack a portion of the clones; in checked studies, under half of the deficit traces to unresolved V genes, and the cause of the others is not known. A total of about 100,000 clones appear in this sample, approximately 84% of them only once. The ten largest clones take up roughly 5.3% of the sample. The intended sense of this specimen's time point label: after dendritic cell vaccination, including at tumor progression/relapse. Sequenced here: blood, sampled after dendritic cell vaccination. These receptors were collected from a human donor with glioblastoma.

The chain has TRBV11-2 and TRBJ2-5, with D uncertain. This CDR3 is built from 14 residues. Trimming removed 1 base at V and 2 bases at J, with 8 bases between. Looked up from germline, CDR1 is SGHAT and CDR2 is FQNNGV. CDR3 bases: TGTGCCAGCAGCTTAGTGGCCCAGCAAGAGACCCAGTACTTC. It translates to CASSLVAQQETQYF.

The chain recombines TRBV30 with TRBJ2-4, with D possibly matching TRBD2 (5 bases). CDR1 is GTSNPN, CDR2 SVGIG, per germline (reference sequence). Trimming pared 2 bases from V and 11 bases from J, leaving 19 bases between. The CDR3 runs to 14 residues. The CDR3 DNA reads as TGTGCCTGGAGTCCTCTAGCAGGACCTGGCGTTCAGTACTTC. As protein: CAWSPLAGPGVQYF.

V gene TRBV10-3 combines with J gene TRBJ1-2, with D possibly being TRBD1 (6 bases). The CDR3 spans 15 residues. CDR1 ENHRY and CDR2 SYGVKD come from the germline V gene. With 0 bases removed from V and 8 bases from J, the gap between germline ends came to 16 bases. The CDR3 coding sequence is TGTGCCATCAGTGAGTCGACCTACAGGGTAGGCGGCTACACCTTC. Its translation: CAISESTYRVGGYTF.

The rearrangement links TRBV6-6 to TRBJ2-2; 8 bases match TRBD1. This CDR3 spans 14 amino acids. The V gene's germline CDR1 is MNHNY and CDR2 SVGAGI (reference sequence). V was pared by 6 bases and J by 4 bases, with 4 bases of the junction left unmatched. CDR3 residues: CASSKTGGTGELFF. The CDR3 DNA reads TGTGCCAGCAGCAAAACAGGGGGCACCGGGGAGCTGTTTTTT.

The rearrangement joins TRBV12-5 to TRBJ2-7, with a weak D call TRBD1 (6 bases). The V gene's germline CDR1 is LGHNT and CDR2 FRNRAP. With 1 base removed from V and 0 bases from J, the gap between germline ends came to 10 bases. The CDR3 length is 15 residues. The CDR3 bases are TGTGCTAGTGGTTTGGCCGGGACACACTCCTACGAGCAGTACTTC. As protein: CASGLAGTHSYEQYF.

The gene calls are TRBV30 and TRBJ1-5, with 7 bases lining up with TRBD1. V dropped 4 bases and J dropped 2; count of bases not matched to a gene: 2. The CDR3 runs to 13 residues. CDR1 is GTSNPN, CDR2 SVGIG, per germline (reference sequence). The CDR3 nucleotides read TGTGCCTGGAACGACAGGGGCAATCAGCCCCAGCATTTT. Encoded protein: CAWNDRGNQPQHF.

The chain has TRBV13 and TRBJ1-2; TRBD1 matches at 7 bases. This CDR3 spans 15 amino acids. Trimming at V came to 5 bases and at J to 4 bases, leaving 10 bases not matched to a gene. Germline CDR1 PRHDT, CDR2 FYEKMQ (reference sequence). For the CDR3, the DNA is TGTGCCAGCAGCCCAGAAACGACAGGGCTCTATGGCTACACCTTC. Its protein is CASSPETTGLYGYTF.

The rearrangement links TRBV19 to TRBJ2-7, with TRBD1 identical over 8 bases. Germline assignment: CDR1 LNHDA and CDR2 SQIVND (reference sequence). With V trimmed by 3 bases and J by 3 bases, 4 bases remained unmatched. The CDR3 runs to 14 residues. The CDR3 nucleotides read TGTGCCAGTAGTATTGGACAGGGACTCTACGAGCAGTACTTC. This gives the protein CASSIGQGLYEQYF.

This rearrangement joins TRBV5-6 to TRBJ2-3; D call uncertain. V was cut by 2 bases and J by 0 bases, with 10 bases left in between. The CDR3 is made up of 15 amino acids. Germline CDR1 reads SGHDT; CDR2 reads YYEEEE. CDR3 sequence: CASSFAETSTDTQYF. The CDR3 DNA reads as TGTGCCAGCAGCTTTGCGGAAACTAGCACAGATACGCAGTATTTT.

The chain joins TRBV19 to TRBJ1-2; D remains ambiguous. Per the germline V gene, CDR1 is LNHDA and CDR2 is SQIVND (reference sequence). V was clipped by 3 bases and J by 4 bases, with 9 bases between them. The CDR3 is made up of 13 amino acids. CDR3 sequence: CASSISLFYGYTF. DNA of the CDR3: TGTGCCAGTAGTATCTCTTTATTCTATGGCTACACCTTC.

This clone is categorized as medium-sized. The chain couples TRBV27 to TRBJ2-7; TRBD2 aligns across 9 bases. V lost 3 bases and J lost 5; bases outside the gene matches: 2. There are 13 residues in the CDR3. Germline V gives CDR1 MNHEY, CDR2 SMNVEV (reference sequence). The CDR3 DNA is TGTGCCAGCAGTTTTAGCGGGAGTGACGAGCAGTACTTC. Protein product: CASSFSGSDEQYF.

As DNA, the CDR3 is TGCGCCAGCAGCTCCCATAGCGGGAGCTACGAGCAGTACTTC. Its translation is CASSSHSGSYEQYF. The V gene is TRBV5-1, the J gene TRBJ2-7, with 9 bases identical to TRBD2. Germline CDR1 SGHRS, CDR2 YFSETQ. V lost 3 bases and J lost 3; bases outside the gene matches: 4. This CDR3 contains 14 residues.

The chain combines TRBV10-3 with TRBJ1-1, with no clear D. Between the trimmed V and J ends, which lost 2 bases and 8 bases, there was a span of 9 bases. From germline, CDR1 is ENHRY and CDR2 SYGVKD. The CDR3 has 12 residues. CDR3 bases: TGTGCCATCAGTGAGCTTCCCGGGGAAGCTTTCTTT. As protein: CAISELPGEAFF.

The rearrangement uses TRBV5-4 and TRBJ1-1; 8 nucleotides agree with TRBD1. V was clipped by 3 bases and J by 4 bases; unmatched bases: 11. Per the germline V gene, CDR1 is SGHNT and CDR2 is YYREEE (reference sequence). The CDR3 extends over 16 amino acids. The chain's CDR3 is CASSYWKGQGATEAFF. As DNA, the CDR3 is TGTGCCAGCAGCTATTGGAAAGGACAGGGTGCCACTGAAGCTTTCTTT. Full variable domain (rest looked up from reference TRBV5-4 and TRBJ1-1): ETGVTQSPTHLIKTRGQQVTLRCSSQSGHNTVSWYQQALGQGPQFIFQYYREEENGRGNFPPRFSGLQFPNYSSELNVNALELDDSALYLCASSYWKGQGATEAFFGQGTRLTVV.

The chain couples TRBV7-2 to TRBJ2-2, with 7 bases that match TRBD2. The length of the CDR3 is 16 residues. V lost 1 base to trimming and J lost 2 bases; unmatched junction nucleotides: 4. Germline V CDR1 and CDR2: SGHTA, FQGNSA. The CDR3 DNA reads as TGTGCCAGCAGCTTAGTGCCTAGCGGAAACACCGGGGAGCTGTTTTTT. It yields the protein CASSLVPSGNTGELFF.

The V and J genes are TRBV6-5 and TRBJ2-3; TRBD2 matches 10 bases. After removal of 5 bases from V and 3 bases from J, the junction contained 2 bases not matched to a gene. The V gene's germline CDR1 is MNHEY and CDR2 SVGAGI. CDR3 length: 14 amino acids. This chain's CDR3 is CASSNSGGTDTQYF. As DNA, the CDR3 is TGTGCCAGCAGTAATAGCGGGGGGACAGATACGCAGTATTTT.

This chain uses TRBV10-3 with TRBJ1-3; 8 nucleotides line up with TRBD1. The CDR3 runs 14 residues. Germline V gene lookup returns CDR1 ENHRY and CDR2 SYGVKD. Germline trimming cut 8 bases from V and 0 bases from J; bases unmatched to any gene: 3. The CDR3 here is CAIQGASSGNTIYF. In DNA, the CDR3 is TGTGCCATCCAGGGGGCCAGCTCTGGAAACACCATATATTTT.

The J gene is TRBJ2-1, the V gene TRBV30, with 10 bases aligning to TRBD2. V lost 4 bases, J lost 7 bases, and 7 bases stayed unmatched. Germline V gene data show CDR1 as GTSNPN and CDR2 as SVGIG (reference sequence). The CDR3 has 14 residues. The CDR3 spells CAWTSSGRLNEQFF. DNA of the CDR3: TGTGCCTGGACCTCTAGCGGGAGATTGAATGAGCAGTTCTTC.

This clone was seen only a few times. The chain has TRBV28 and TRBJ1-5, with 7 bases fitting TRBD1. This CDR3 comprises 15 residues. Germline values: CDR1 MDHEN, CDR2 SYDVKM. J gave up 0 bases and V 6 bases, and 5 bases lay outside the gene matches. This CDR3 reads CASSDRAYSNQPQHF. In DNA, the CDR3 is TGTGCCAGCAGCGACAGGGCTTATAGCAATCAGCCCCAGCATTTT.